This T cell receptor beta chain comes out of a study of blood T cell repertoires in COVID-19 (dated by TCRdb to 2019 to 2021). For the study in its entirety: Collaborator samples came from the United States, Italy and Spain and covered acute and convalescent phases of COVID-19. The repertoires were made available in a free public database intended to serve as a resource for research on the immune response to SARS-CoV-2. Subjects who had been exposed to COVID-19, were actively infected with it, or had recovered from it provided the deeply sampled blood TCRbeta repertoires that made up the dataset. Nearly every sample came with metadata listing a de-identified subject ID, COVID-19 status, age in years and sex. The samples were drawn from two sources: the first 160 participants of the ongoing ImmuneRACE study, and 1,254 subjects contributed by 6 global collaborators. Where HLA class I and class II types were available, the types were taken from metadata supplied by the sample provider, not from assay-based typing. The prospective study material was composed of cDNA or gDNA derived from T cells, B-cell-depleted T cells, or PBMCs. Overall study outcomes, separate from this receptor: The quantity of clinical and demographic metadata differed by source and by participant and was supplied without curation.

This clone occurred a few times. Its antigen specificity is not known. Per-base qualities were not stored, and no clone one base away is much larger. Whole blood was collected in K2EDTA tubes by collaborating institutions according to the institutions' own protocols. Collaborator samples were shipped for TCRbeta analysis as frozen whole blood, isolated PBMCs, or DNA extracted from either sample type. The immunoSEQ Assay, a bias-controlled multiplex PCR, was used to amplify TCRbeta CDR3 regions from genomic DNA. The source study handled its data this way. The number of nucleated cells in each sample was estimated from the amplification of reference gene primers within the assay. Sequence reads were collapsed and filtered to measure the absolute abundance of every unique TCRbeta CDR3 rearrangement. Productive Simpson clonality was computed per sample as the square root of Simpson's diversity index over productive rearrangements. TCRdb took this table from immuneACCESS and kept in-frame rearrangements with V and J called. Such tables lack part of the clones; where checked against another copy, unresolved V genes explain under half of the gap, and the rest is unexplained. The DNA gave D and trimming, while V, J and clone size come from that table. This sample is represented by roughly 14,000 clones; approximately 80% of them were singletons. The ten top clones hold roughly 26% of the sample.

The CDR3 sequence holds 15 residues, the cysteine and phenylalanine included. CDR3 DNA is the only sequence kept; it has 45 bases, read in frame from the first base. The junction carries 16 bases between V and J, which are trimmed by 7 bases and 3 bases respectively. The germline V gene (reference sequence) sets CDR1 to LNHDA and CDR2 to SQIVND. The chain is encoded by TRBV19 joined to TRBJ1-5; tentative D gene TRBD1, with 6 bases matching. The TCR comes from a woman aged 50 to 65 with active or convalescent COVID-19. Specimen: peripheral blood. The sequenced DNA is TGTGCCAGTATCGGACAGTGGGGCCTCAATCAGCCCCAGCATTTT. It translates to CASIGQWGLNQPQHF.